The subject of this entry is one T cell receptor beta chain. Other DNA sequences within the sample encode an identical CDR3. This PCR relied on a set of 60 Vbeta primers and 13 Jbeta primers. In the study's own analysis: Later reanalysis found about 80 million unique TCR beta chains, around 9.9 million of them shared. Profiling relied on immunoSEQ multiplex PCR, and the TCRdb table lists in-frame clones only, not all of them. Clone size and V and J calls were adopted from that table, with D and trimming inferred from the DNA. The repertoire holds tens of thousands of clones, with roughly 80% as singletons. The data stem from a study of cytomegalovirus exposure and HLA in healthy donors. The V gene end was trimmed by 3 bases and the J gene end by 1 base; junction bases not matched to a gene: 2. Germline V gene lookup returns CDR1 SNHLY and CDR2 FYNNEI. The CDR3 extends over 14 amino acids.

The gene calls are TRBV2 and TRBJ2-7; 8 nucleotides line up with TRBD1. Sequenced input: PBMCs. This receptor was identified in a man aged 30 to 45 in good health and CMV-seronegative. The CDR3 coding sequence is TGTGCCAGCAGTGAGAGACAGGGGTCCTACGAGCAGTACTTC. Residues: CASSERQGSYEQYF. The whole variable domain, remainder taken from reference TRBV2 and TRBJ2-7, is EPEVTQTPSHQVTQMGQEVILRCVPISNHLYFYWYRQILGQKVEFLVSFYNNEISEKSEIFDDQFSVERPDGSNFTLKIRSTKLEDSAMYFCASSERQGSYEQYFGPGTRLTVT.